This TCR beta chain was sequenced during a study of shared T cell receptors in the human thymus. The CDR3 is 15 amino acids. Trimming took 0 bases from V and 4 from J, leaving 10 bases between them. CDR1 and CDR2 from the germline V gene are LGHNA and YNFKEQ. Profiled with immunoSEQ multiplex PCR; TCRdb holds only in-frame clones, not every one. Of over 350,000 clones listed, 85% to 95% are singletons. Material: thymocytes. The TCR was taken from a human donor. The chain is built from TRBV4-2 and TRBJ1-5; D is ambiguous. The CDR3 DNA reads TGTGCCAGCAGCCAAGAGAACCAGCTGAATCAGCCCCAGCATTTT. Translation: CASSQENQLNQPQHF.